This T cell receptor beta chain was recorded in a study of graft-versus-host responses after intestinal transplantation. For the study at large: Anti-thymocyte globulin was used for induction in all recipients, who then took tacrolimus and steroids for roughly three years.

Study results and limitations: Circulating GvH clones peaking coincided with falling HvG clones soon after transplant.

Notes on this clone: Its specificity is unknown.

Germline V gives CDR1 SEHNR, CDR2 FQNEAQ (reference sequence). The junction had 8 bases not matched to a gene; V was cut back by 3 bases and J by 4 bases. This CDR3 has 15 amino acids. The protocol was immunoSEQ multiplex PCR, while the TCRdb copy is restricted to in-frame clones and leaves out a portion. The data hold 150,000 or so clones, with approximately 91% observed a single time. Source: unstimulated CD4+ T cells sorted from spleen or lymph node cells, taken before intestinal transplant. The receptor's source is a human donor who received an intestinal transplant. The genes are TRBV7-9 and TRBJ1-2; 7 bases fit TRBD1. CDR3 DNA sequence: TGTGCCAGCAGCTTTAGCGGGGGACAGCCCTATGGCTACACCTTC. Amino acids: CASSFSGGQPYGYTF.